The 18 T cell receptor beta chains given below trace back to one sample, sequenced in a study of preoperative IRX-2 immunotherapy in early breast cancer. TCRdb keeps only in-frame clones here, not all; method: immunoSEQ multiplex PCR. The sample consists of tens of thousands of clones, around 80% of them appearing once. This sample's treatment: preoperative locoregional IRX-2 cytokine immunotherapy. The input for sequencing was lymph node tissue, taken after IRX-2 immunotherapy. The receptors stem from a human donor with breast cancer.

The rearrangement uses TRBV28 and TRBJ1-1; D is undetermined. The CDR3 extends over 12 amino acids. In germline, CDR1 is MDHEN, CDR2 SYDVKM. V lost 2 bases, J lost 4 bases, and 5 bases lay in between. DNA for the CDR3: TGTGCCAGCAGTTTACCCCTCACTGAAGCTTTCTTT. Its translation: CASSLPLTEAFF.

This chain uses TRBV15 with TRBJ1-3, with 7 bases lining up with TRBD1. This CDR3 is 15 amino acids long. Germline trimming cut 5 bases from V and 0 bases from J; bases unmatched to any gene: 4. Germline V CDR1 and CDR2: LNHNV, YYDKDF (reference sequence). CDR3 sequence: CATSSGQSSGNTIYF. Here the CDR3 DNA reads TGTGCCACCAGCTCGGGACAGAGCTCTGGAAACACCATATATTTT.

This clone was counted a single time. The V and J genes are TRBV7-1 and TRBJ1-5; D not resolved. TRBV7-1 is assigned to the ORF class and has an uncertain function. The CDR3 is 13 amino acids. V was shortened by 5 bases and J by 4 bases, with 9 bases between the two germline ends. CDR3 amino acids: CASSRTDNQPQHF. CDR3 nucleotide sequence: TGTGCCAGCAGCCGCACTGATAATCAGCCCCAGCATTTT.

CDR3 residues: CATIGGTSFGPRVTGELFF. In DNA form, the CDR3 reads TGTGCCACCATAGGCGGGACTAGTTTCGGTCCGCGAGTCACCGGGGAGCTGTTTTTT. The chain employs TRBV6-4 and TRBJ2-2; 8 nucleotides line up with TRBD2. V dropped 10 bases and J dropped 4; count of bases not matched to a gene: 23. Per the germline V gene, CDR1 is MRHNA and CDR2 is SNTAGT. This CDR3 is 19 amino acids long.

V is TRBV19 and J is TRBJ2-3; D remains ambiguous. The CDR3 is 15 amino acids. The germline V gene encodes CDR1 LNHDA and CDR2 SQIVND (reference sequence). Between the trimmed V and J ends, which lost 4 bases and 4 bases, there was a span of 15 bases. Written as DNA, the CDR3 is TGTGCCAGTAGTAGGGCTAAGTGGAAGGCAGATACGCAGTATTTT. This translates into CASSRAKWKADTQYF.

This sequence joins TRBV12-5 and TRBJ1-1; no definite D call. Germline V gene data show CDR1 as LGHNT and CDR2 as FRNRAP. This CDR3 region has 14 residues. The CDR3 spells CASTNRRGNTEAFF. As DNA, the CDR3 is TGTGCCAGCACGAATAGGCGGGGGAACACTGAAGCTTTCTTT. Drawing the rest from reference TRBV12-5 and TRBJ1-1, the complete variable domain is DARVTQTPRHKVTEMGQEVTMRCQPILGHNTVFWYRQTMMQGLELLAYFRNRAPLDDSGMPKDRFSAEMPDATLATLKIQPSEPRDSAVYFCASTNRRGNTEAFFGQGTRLTVV.

The V call is TRBV19, the J call TRBJ1-3; D gene unclear. V was trimmed by 2 bases and J by 0 bases, leaving 8 bases between them. Germline CDR1 reads LNHDA; CDR2 reads SQIVND (reference sequence). The CDR3 runs to 15 residues. The CDR3 reads CASSILSLSGNTIYF. CDR3 nucleotide sequence: TGTGCCAGTAGTATACTAAGCCTCTCTGGAAACACCATATATTTT.

This clone was seen only a few times. This chain uses TRBV18 with TRBJ2-3; 8 positions match TRBD2. The CDR3 contains 15 residues. Germline assignment: CDR1 KGHSH and CDR2 LQKENI. V lost 4 bases and J lost 1; bases outside the gene matches: 4. The CDR3 DNA follows: TGTGCCAGCTCACGAGCGGGAGACGGCACAGATACGCAGTATTTT. It encodes CASSRAGDGTDTQYF.

Only a few counts were recorded for this clone. The gene calls are TRBV19 and TRBJ1-3; tentative D call: TRBD1 (5 bases). CDR1 and CDR2 (germline): LNHDA, SQIVND (reference sequence). Trimming took off 2 bases at V and 4 bases at J, with 15 bases between the two ends. The CDR3 extends over 16 amino acids. CDR3 in DNA: TGTGCCAGTAGTATAAAGTCGGCTTCAGGGGGAAACACCATATATTTT. The encoded protein is CASSIKSASGGNTIYF. The full variable domain, completed using reference TRBV19 and TRBJ1-3, is DGGITQSPKYLFRKEGQNVTLSCEQNLNHDAMYWYRQDPGQGLRLIYYSQIVNDFQKGDIAEGYSVSREKKESFPLTVTSAQKNPTAFYLCASSIKSASGGNTIYFGEGSWLTVV.

In this sample, this clone turned up once. The V and J genes are TRBV1 and TRBJ2-3; the listed D gene, TRBD1, was not tested against the DNA. TRBV1 is listed as a pseudogene. This CDR3 spans 15 amino acids. For the CDR3, the DNA is TGCGCCAGCAGCCTAACAGGAGGGGGCAAAGATACGCAGTATTTT. Translation: CASSLTGGGKDTQYF.

This chain links TRBV14 with TRBJ2-5; D unresolved. The CDR3 is 13 residues long. Germline loops: CDR1 SGHDN, CDR2 FVKESK. V shed 0 bases and J shed 4 bases, with 6 bases lying between them. CDR3: CASSQDLGETQYF. CDR3 DNA: TGTGCCAGCAGCCAAGATTTGGGAGAGACCCAGTACTTC.

The V gene is TRBV28, the J gene TRBJ2-5; 10 nucleotides agree with TRBD2. V gave up 3 bases and J gave up 5 bases; unmatched junction bases: 6. The CDR3 extends over 15 amino acids. Germline loops: CDR1 MDHEN, CDR2 SYDVKM. The CDR3 nucleotides read TGTGCCAGCAGTTTTCTAGCGGGAGTGTCTGAGACCCAGTACTTC. Translation gives CASSFLAGVSETQYF. The full variable domain, its missing parts supplied by reference TRBV28 and TRBJ2-5, is DVKVTQSSRYLVKRTGEKVFLECVQDMDHENMFWYRQDPGLGLRLIYFSYDVKMKEKGDIPEGYSVSREKKERFSLILESASTNQTSMYLCASSFLAGVSETQYFGPGTRLLVL.

This clone has a single count. The chain couples TRBV7-6 to TRBJ2-7; D may be TRBD1 (5 bases). There are 16 residues in the CDR3. Trimming removed 5 bases from V and 4 bases from J, with 21 bases in between. Germline values: CDR1 SGHVS, CDR2 FNYEAQ. The CDR3 coding sequence is TGTGCCAGCAGCACGCGGACATCCCTCTCTCTTTACGAGCAGTACTTC. Protein: CASSTRTSLSLYEQYF.

This rearrangement joins TRBV10-2 to TRBJ2-7; no reliable D call. The ends were cut back, 7 bases at V and 1 base at J, with 11 bases in the middle. The CDR3 covers 13 residues. Germline V gene lookup returns CDR1 WSHSY and CDR2 SAAADI. DNA of the CDR3: TGCGCCAGCACCTCGGACCCTTCCTACGAGCAGTACTTC. As protein: CASTSDPSYEQYF.

This sequence joins TRBV11-3 and TRBJ2-1, with a possible D match to TRBD2 (5 bases). The germline V gene encodes CDR1 SGHNT and CDR2 YENEEA. The CDR3 is 19 amino acids. V lost 5 bases and J lost 1, with 24 bases in between. As DNA, the CDR3 is TGTGCCAGCAGCCCCACCCCGGGGTCAGAACGCCTATCCTACAATGAGCAGTTCTTC. Amino acids: CASSPTPGSERLSYNEQFF.

The chain uses TRBV19 and TRBJ2-7; D is ambiguous. CDR1 LNHDA and CDR2 SQIVND come from the germline V gene (reference sequence). The length of the CDR3 is 14 residues. The V end lost 3 bases, the J end lost 3 bases, and 12 bases lay between the germline ends. The DNA for the CDR3 is TGTGCCAGTAGTATCGGCGGCCTGGGCTACGAGCAGTACTTC. Its protein is CASSIGGLGYEQYF.

J is TRBJ2-5 and V is TRBV29-1; unclear D gene. This CDR3 spans 13 amino acids. Germline V gene sequence: CDR1 SQVTM, CDR2 ANQGSEA. V was pared by 7 bases and J by 4 bases, with 16 bases between. The CDR3, as DNA: TGCAGCGGAGACCATAGGGCCGGAGAGACCCAGTACTTC. Amino acids: CSGDHRAGETQYF. Variable domain in full (rest from reference TRBV29-1 and TRBJ2-5): SAVISQKPSRDICQRGTSLTIQCQVDSQVTMMFWYRQQPGQSLTLIATANQGSEATYESGFVIDKFPISRPNLTFSTLTVSNMSPEDSSIYLCSGDHRAGETQYFGPGTRLLVL.

This clone appeared a single time. This chain links TRBV29-1 with TRBJ2-7; D unresolved. Deletions cut 6 bases from V and 4 bases from J, with 16 bases between. From germline, CDR1 is SQVTM and CDR2 ANQGSEA. The CDR3 loop spans 13 amino acids. In nucleotides, the CDR3 is TGCAGCGTCCCGGACGCAGCCGGGTACGAGCAGTACTTC. Encoded protein: CSVPDAAGYEQYF.